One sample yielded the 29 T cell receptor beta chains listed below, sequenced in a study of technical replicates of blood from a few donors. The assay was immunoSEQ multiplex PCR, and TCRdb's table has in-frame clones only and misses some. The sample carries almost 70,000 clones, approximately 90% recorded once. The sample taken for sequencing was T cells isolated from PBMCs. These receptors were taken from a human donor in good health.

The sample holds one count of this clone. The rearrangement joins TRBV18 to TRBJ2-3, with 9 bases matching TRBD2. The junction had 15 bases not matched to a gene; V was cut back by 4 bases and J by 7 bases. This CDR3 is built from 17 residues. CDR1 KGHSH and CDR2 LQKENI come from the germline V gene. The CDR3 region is CASSRSGRSLTMNTQYF. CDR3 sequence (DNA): TGTGCCAGCTCACGGAGCGGGAGGTCCTTAACGATGAATACGCAGTATTTT.

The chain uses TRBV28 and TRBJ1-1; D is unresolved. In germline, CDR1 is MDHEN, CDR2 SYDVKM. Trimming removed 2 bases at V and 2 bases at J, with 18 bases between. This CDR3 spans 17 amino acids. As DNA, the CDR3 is TGTGCCAGCAGTTTAGACCTGAGGGTAGGAAGCAACACTGAAGCTTTCTTT. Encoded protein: CASSLDLRVGSNTEAFF.

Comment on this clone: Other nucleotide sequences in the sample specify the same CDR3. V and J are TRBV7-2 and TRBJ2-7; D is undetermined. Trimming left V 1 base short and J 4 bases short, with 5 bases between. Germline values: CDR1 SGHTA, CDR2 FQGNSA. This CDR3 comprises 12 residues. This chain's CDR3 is CASSLDIYEQYF. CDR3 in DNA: TGTGCCAGCAGCTTAGACATATACGAGCAGTACTTC.

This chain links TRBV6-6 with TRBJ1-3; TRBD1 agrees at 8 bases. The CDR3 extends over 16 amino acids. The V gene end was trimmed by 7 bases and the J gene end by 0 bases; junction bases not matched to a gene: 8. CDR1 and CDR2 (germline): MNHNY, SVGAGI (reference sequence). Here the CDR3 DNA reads TGTGCCAGCAAAAGGACAGGGCTAAACTCTGGAAACACCATATATTTT. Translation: CASKRTGLNSGNTIYF.

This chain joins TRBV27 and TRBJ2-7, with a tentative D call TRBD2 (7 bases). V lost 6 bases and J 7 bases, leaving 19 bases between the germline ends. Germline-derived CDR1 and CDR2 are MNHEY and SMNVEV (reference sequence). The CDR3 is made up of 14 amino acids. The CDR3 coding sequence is TGTGCCAGCAGATTGGTTGGGGGGGCGGAAGAGCAGTACTTC. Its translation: CASRLVGGAEEQYF.

The CDR3 sequence is CASSQDFLQGYEQYF. In nucleotides, the CDR3 is TGCGCCAGCAGCCAAGATTTTTTACAGGGCTACGAGCAGTACTTC. This sequence joins TRBV4-1 and TRBJ2-7; maybe TRBD1 (6 bases). This CDR3 spans 15 amino acids. Germline V CDR1 and CDR2: MGHRA, YSYEKL. V lost 0 bases, J lost 3 bases, and 12 bases lay in between.

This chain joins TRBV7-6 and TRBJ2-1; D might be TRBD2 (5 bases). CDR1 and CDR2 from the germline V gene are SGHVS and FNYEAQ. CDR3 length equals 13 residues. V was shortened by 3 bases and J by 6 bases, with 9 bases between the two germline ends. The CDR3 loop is CASSLGVGNEQFF. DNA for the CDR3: TGTGCCAGCAGCTTGGGAGTTGGCAATGAGCAGTTCTTC. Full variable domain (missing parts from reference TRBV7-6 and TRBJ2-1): GAGVSQSPRYKVTKRGQDVALRCDPISGHVSLYWYRQALGQGPEFLTYFNYEAQQDKSGLPNDRFSAERPEGSISTLTIQRTEQRDSAMYRCASSLGVGNEQFFGPGTRLTVL.

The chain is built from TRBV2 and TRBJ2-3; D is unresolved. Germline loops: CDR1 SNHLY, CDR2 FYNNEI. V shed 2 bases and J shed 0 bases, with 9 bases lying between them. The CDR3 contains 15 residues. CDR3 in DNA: TGTGCCAGCAGTGAAACGGTTACTAGCACAGATACGCAGTATTTT. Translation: CASSETVTSTDTQYF.

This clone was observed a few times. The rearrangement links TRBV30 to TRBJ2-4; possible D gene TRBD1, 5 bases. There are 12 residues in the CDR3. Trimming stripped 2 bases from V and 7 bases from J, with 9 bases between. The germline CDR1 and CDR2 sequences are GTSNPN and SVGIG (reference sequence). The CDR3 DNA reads TGTGCCTGGAGTCGACAGACTAACATTCAGTACTTC. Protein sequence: CAWSRQTNIQYF.

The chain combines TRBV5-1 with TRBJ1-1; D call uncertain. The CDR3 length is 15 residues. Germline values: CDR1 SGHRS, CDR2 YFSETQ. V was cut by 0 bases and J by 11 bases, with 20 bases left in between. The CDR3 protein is CASSLAPPGRNQAFF. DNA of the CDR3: TGCGCCAGCAGCTTGGCCCCCCCAGGCCGCAACCAGGCTTTCTTT.

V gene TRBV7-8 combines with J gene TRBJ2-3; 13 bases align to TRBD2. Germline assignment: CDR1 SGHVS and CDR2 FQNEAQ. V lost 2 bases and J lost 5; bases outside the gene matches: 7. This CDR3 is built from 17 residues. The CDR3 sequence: CASSLILAGGPGDTQYF. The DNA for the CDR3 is TGTGCCAGCAGCTTAATACTAGCGGGAGGGCCGGGAGATACGCAGTATTTT.

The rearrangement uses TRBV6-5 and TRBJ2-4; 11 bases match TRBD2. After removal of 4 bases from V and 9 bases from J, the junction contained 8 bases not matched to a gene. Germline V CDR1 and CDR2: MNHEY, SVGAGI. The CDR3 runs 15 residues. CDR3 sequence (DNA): TGTGCCAGCAGTTCCTACGGGACTAGCGGAAGCATTCAGTACTTC. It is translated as CASSSYGTSGSIQYF.

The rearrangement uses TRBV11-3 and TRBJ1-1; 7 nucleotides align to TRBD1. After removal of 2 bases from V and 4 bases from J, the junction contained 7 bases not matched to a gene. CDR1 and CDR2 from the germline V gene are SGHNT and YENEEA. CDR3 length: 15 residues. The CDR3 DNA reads TGTGCCAGCAGCTTATACGGACAGGAGGGCACTGAAGCTTTCTTT. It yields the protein CASSLYGQEGTEAFF.

The CDR3 nucleotides read TGTGCCAGCAGACCGGGACAGGGGCCTTCTAGCTCCTACAATGAGCAGTTCTTC. Its protein product is CASRPGQGPSSSYNEQFF. The rearrangement links TRBV9 to TRBJ2-1, with TRBD1 matching over 10 bases. This CDR3 region has 18 residues. V was clipped by 5 bases and J by 0 bases; unmatched bases: 11. CDR1 SGDLS and CDR2 YYNGEE come from the germline V gene.

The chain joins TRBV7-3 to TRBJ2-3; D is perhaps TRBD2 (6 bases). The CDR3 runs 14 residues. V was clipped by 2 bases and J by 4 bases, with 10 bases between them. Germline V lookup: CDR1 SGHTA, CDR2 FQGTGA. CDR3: CASSLRSSADTQYF. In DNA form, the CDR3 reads TGTGCCAGCAGCTTACGGTCTAGCGCAGATACGCAGTATTTT.

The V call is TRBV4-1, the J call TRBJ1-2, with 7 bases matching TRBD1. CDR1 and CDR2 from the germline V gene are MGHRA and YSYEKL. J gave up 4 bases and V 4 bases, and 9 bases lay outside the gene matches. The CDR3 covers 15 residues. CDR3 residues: CASSPSGTAFYGYTF. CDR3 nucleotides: TGCGCCAGCAGCCCTTCCGGGACAGCGTTCTATGGCTACACCTTC.

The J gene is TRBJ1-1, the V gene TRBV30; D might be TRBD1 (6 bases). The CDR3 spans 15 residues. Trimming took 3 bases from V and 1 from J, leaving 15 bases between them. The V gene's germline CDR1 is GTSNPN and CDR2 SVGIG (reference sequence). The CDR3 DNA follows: TGTGCCTGGAGGCAATACAGGGAAGGGAACACTGAAGCTTTCTTT. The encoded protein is CAWRQYREGNTEAFF.

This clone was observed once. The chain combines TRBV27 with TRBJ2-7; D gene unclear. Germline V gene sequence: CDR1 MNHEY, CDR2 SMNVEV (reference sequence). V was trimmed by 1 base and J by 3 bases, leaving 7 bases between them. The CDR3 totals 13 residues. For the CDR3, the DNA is TGTGCCAGCAGTTTATTATACGGCTACGAGCAGTACTTC. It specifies CASSLLYGYEQYF.

This CDR3 is CASSLVVSAGELFF. The CDR3 DNA sequence: TGTGCCAGCAGCTTAGTGGTTTCGGCCGGGGAGCTGTTTTTT. V usage is TRBV7-8 and J usage is TRBJ2-2; D remains unclear. Deletions cut 1 base from V and 6 bases from J, with 9 bases between. The germline gives CDR1 SGHVS, CDR2 FQNEAQ. The CDR3 loop spans 14 amino acids. Drawing the rest from reference TRBV7-8 and TRBJ2-2, the complete variable domain is GAGVSQSPRYKVAKRGQDVALRCDPISGHVSLFWYQQALGQGPEFLTYFQNEAQLDKSGLPSDRFFAERPEGSVSTLKIQRTQQEDSAVYLCASSLVVSAGELFFGEGSRLTVL.

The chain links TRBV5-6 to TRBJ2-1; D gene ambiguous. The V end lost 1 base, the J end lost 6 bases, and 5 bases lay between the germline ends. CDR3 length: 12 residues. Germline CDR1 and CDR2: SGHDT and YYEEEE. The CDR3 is CASSLLVNEQFF. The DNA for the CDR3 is TGTGCCAGCAGCTTGTTAGTCAATGAGCAGTTCTTC.

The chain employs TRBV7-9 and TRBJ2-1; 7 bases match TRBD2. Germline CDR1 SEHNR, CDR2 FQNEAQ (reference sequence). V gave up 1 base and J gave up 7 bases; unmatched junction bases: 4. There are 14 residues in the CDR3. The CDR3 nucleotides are TGTGCCAGCAGCTTAGATCTTAGCGGGAATGAGCAGTTCTTC. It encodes CASSLDLSGNEQFF.

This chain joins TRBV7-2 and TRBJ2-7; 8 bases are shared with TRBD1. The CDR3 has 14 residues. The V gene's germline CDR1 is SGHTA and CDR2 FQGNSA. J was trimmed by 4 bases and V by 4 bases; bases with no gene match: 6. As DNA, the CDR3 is TGTGCCAGCAGCTGGGGGACAGGACCATACGAGCAGTACTTC. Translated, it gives CASSWGTGPYEQYF.

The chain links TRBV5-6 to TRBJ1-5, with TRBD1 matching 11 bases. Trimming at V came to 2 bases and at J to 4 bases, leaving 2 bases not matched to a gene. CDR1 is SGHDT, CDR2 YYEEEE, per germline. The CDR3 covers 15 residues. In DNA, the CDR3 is TGTGCCAGCAGCTTAGGGACAGGGGGTAATCAGCCCCAGCATTTT. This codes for CASSLGTGGNQPQHF.

The CDR3 DNA reads as TGTGCCAGCAGCCAAACAACGACAAATAACTACGAGCAGTACTTC. Its protein product is CASSQTTTNNYEQYF. The V and J genes are TRBV4-2 and TRBJ2-7; D is undetermined. With 2 bases removed from V and 3 bases from J, the gap between germline ends came to 14 bases. This CDR3 contains 15 residues. CDR1 LGHNA and CDR2 YNFKEQ come from the germline V gene.

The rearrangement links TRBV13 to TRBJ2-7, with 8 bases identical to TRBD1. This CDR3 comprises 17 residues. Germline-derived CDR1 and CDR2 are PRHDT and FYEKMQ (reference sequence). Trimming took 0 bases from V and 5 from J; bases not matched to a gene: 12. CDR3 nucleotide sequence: TGTGCCAGCAGCTTAGGGATGGGCAGGGGGCGCGGAGACGAGCAGTACTTC. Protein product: CASSLGMGRGRGDEQYF. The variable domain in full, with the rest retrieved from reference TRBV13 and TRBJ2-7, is AAGVIQSPRHLIKEKRETATLKCYPIPRHDTVYWYQQGPGQDPQFLISFYEKMQSDKGSIPDRFSAQQFSDYHSELNMSSLELGDSALYFCASSLGMGRGRGDEQYFGPGTRLTVT.

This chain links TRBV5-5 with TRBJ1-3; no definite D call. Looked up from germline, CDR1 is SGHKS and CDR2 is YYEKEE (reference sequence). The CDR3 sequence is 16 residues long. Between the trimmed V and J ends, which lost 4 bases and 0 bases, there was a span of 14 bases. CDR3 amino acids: CASSPREIASGNTIYF. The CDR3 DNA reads TGTGCCAGCAGCCCGAGAGAGATAGCCTCTGGAAACACCATATATTTT.

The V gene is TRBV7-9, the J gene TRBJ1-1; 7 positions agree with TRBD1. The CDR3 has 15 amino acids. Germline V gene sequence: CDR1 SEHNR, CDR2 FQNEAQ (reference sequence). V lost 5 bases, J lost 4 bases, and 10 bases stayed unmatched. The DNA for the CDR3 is TGTGCCAGCAGCCTCAAGACAGGGCCGGTCACTGAAGCTTTCTTT. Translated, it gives CASSLKTGPVTEAFF.

The CDR3 bases are TGTGCCAGTAGGTGGGACAGATATGGCTACACCTTC. Translation: CASRWDRYGYTF. The gene calls are TRBV19 and TRBJ1-2; 7 nucleotides align to TRBD1. Germline loops: CDR1 LNHDA, CDR2 SQIVND (reference sequence). With 6 bases clipped from V and 5 bases from J, the junction kept 3 bases outside the gene matches. The CDR3 sequence is 12 residues long. The full variable domain, rest sourced from reference TRBV19 and TRBJ1-2, is DGGITQSPKYLFRKEGQNVTLSCEQNLNHDAMYWYRQDPGQGLRLIYYSQIVNDFQKGDIAEGYSVSREKKESFPLTVTSAQKNPTAFYLCASRWDRYGYTFGSGTRLTVV.

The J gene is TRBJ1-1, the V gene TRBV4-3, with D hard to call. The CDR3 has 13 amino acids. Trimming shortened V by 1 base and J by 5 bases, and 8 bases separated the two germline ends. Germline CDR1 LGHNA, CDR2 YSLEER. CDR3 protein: CASSQGGNTEAFF. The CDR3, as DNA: TGCGCCAGCAGCCAAGGAGGGAATACTGAAGCTTTCTTT.